A selection of T cell receptor beta chains follows, all from one sample in a study of radiotherapy plus CTLA-4 blockade in lung cancer. Here immunoSEQ multiplex PCR was the method, and the copy in TCRdb shows in-frame clones only, minus some. The data hold around 18,000 clones, with 86% observed a single time. The sample in question was peripheral blood, obtained from a patient treated with radiotherapy plus ipilimumab. The origin of the receptors is a human donor with non-small cell lung cancer whose response to radiotherapy plus ipilimumab could not be evaluated. CDR3s include the opening cysteine and the closing phenylalanine or tryptophan. The D gene is left open where the match is weak. Only part of the rows carry a size: once, few, many, or a class if the clone is expanded.

J	D	V	size	DNA	CDR3
TRBJ2-5	TRBD2	TRBV11-2	NA	TGTGCCAGCAGCTTAGATAGGCTAGCGGGGGTAGAGACCCAGTACTTC	CASSLDRLAGVETQYF
TRBJ1-2	TRBD1	TRBV6-5	once	TGTGCCAGCAGTTATCGGACAGGGCGATGGGGAACGAATACCTTC	CASSYRTGRWGTNTF
TRBJ2-7	NA	TRBV9	NA	TGTGCCAGCAGCGCGGCTGCCGGGACACTCTACGAGCAGTACTTC	CASSAAAGTLYEQYF
TRBJ2-7	NA	TRBV9	NA	TGTGCCAGCAGCGTAGATGGGCAGGGCTACGAGCAGTACTTC	CASSVDGQGYEQYF
TRBJ2-5	NA	TRBV5-1	NA	TGCGCCAGCAGCTCGCGGCCTCAAGAGACCCAGTACTTC	CASSSRPQETQYF
TRBJ1-1	NA	TRBV7-6	NA	TGTGCCAGCAGCTTAGGGGCCTCGAACACTGAAGCTTTCTTT	CASSLGASNTEAFF
TRBJ1-2	NA	TRBV27	few	TGTGCCAGCGCCCCGGGAGTAGCGGCTGGCTACACCTTC	CASAPGVAAGYTF
TRBJ2-3	TRBD2	TRBV9	NA	TGTGCCAGCAGCGTAGCTTGGAGTAGCGGGGGCACAGATACGCAGTATTTT	CASSVAWSSGGTDTQYF
TRBJ2-1	NA	TRBV7-9	NA	TGTGCCAGCAGCTTAGCGGGGGGCTACAATGAGCAGTTCTTC	CASSLAGGYNEQFF
TRBJ1-4	TRBD1	TRBV7-9	NA	TGTGCCAGCAGTCAGGGACAGGCCCCGAATGAAAAACTGTTTTTT	CASSQGQAPNEKLFF
TRBJ2-2	TRBD2	TRBV27	NA	TGTGCCAGCAGTTTAATACTCGGGAGGGCGAACACCGGGGAGCTGTTTTTT	CASSLILGRANTGELFF
TRBJ2-5	NA	TRBV15	NA	TGTGCCACCAGCAGAGGAGGAGGTCCCGCCCGCCAAGAGACCCAGTACTTC	CATSRGGGPARQETQYF
TRBJ2-1	TRBD2	TRBV6-1	NA	TGTGCCAGCAGTGAAGTTCTAGCGGACAATGAGCAGTTCTTC	CASSEVLADNEQFF
TRBJ2-3	NA	TRBV6-5	NA	TGTGCCACCCTCCCGACAGGCGTTCCGGGAGATACGCAGTATTTT	CATLPTGVPGDTQYF
TRBJ2-2	NA	TRBV9	NA	TGTGCCAGCAGCCCCGGTACCACCGGGGAGCTGTTTTTT	CASSPGTTGELFF
TRBJ2-7	TRBD2	TRBV7-2	NA	TGTGCCAGCAGCCCTCAGCGGGGGGTCCTGTACGAGCAGTACTTC	CASSPQRGVLYEQYF
TRBJ1-5	NA	TRBV4-1	once	TGCGCCAGCAGCCAACTTAGCGGGAGGTCGGCAGATACGCAGCATTTT	CASSQLSGRSADTQHF
TRBJ1-1	NA	TRBV15	NA	TGTGCCACCAGCGGTTCAGTTCGGGTAGGGAACACTGAAGCTTTCTTT	CATSGSVRVGNTEAFF
TRBJ1-6	NA	TRBV4-3	NA	TGCGCCAGCAGCCCTACAGAGTATAATTCACCCCTCCACTTT	CASSPTEYNSPLHF
TRBJ1-1	TRBD1	TRBV5-4	NA	TGTGCCAGCAGCCGAACAGGGGGTGCGGCTGAAGCTTTCTTT	CASSRTGGAAEAFF
TRBJ2-5	TRBD2	TRBV9	NA	TGTGCCGGACTGACTAGCGGTGAGACCCAGTACTTC	CAGLTSGETQYF
TRBJ2-2	NA	TRBV5-6	NA	TGTGCCAGCAGCCCCGTACGAGGGACCGGGGAGCTGTTTTTT	CASSPVRGTGELFF
TRBJ2-2	NA	TRBV5-1	NA	TGCGCCAGCAGCTTGGCGTTGGCCACCGGGGAGCTGTTTTTT	CASSLALATGELFF
TRBJ2-7	NA	TRBV19	NA	TGTGCCAGTAGTATAGTACTCGGCGGAGACTACGAGCAGTACTTC	CASSIVLGGDYEQYF
TRBJ1-1	NA	TRBV10-3	NA	TGTGCCATCAGCCCCAGGGGCCAGAACACTGAAGCTTTCTTT	CAISPRGQNTEAFF
TRBJ2-1	TRBD2	TRBV6-1	once	TGTGCCAGCAGTGAAAGGACTAGCGGGAGGCTCTCCTACAATGAGCAGTTCTTC	CASSERTSGRLSYNEQFF
TRBJ2-3	TRBD2	TRBV5-1	NA	TGCGCCAGCAGCCAGGGACTAGCGGGGGGCACAGATACGCAGTATTTT	CASSQGLAGGTDTQYF
TRBJ1-4	NA	TRBV19	few	TGTGCCAGCCATTTCGGAGGGAGGGAAAAACTGTTTTTT	CASHFGGREKLFF
TRBJ2-5	NA	TRBV7-8	NA	TGTGCCAGCAGCTCCCGTCACGGTCTCGCGGCGTTGGAAGAGACCCAGTACTTC	CASSSRHGLAALEETQYF
TRBJ1-5	NA	TRBV5-6	NA	TGTGCCAGCAGCTGGGCGGGGACCAATCAGCCCCAGCATTTT	CASSWAGTNQPQHF
TRBJ2-7	NA	TRBV29-1	few	TGCAGCGTCCTGGACAGCTACGAGCAGTACTTC	CSVLDSYEQYF
TRBJ2-2	NA	TRBV4-1	once	TGCGCCAGCAGCCAAGACCTAGAACCGAGGGAGCTGTTTTTT	CASSQDLEPRELFF
TRBJ2-7	NA	TRBV11-2	NA	TGTGCCAGCAGCCCCCCCAGGGCAGGGGCATTCAACGAGCAGTACTTC	CASSPPRAGAFNEQYF
TRBJ2-7	NA	TRBV2	NA	TGTGCCCGAGAGGGGCCTGGGACAACAGGGGAGCAGTACTTC	CAREGPGTTGEQYF
TRBJ2-7	TRBD1	TRBV7-2	NA	TGTGCCAGCAGCTTAGTGGCTCCCGGGACAGGGGGTGACGAGCAGTACTTC	CASSLVAPGTGGDEQYF
TRBJ2-3	NA	TRBV27	NA	TGTGCCAGCAGTTTATCGCCTCCCTCGGGGCAGTATTTT	CASSLSPPSGQYF
TRBJ2-7	NA	TRBV9	NA	TGTGCCAGCAGCGCCCCGGGGGCCTACGAGCAGTACTTC	CASSAPGAYEQYF
TRBJ2-4	NA	TRBV4-1	NA	TGCGCCAGCAGCTACAGTTTAGCCAAAAACATTCAGTACTTC	CASSYSLAKNIQYF
TRBJ2-1	TRBD2	TRBV18	NA	TGTGCCAGCTCACCAAGGACTAGCGGGAGTGATGAGCAGTTCTTC	CASSPRTSGSDEQFF
TRBJ2-4	NA	TRBV4-3	NA	TGCGCCAGCAGCCAAGAACTGCTTCCAGGGTTAGCCAAAAACATTCAGTACTTC	CASSQELLPGLAKNIQYF
TRBJ2-5	TRBD2	TRBV4-1	NA	TGCGCCAGCAGCCGGTTAGCGGGAGCTAATTCCGAGACCCAGTACTTC	CASSRLAGANSETQYF
TRBJ1-1	NA	TRBV6-5	NA	TGTGCCACAATTCCATATGGGGCTACTGAAGCTTTCTTT	CATIPYGATEAFF
TRBJ1-5	TRBD1	TRBV11-2	NA	TGTGCCAGCAGCGAAGGGACAGGGGCTGGCAATCAGCCCCAGCATTTT	CASSEGTGAGNQPQHF
TRBJ2-3	TRBD1	TRBV29-1	NA	TGCAGCGACAGGACAGGGTCGAATACGCAGTATTTT	CSDRTGSNTQYF
TRBJ1-5	TRBD1	TRBV18	once	TGTGCCAGCTCCCAAGGACAGGGGAATCAGCCCCAGCATTTT	CASSQGQGNQPQHF
TRBJ2-1	NA	TRBV6-1	NA	TGTGCCAGCAGTGCCCGAGGGGGGGAGGAAATCCGTTTCAATGAGCAGTTCTTC	CASSARGGEEIRFNEQFF
TRBJ2-5	NA	TRBV28	NA	TGTGCCAGCAGTTCTGGGGGGTTAGAGACCCAGTACTTC	CASSSGGLETQYF
TRBJ1-1	NA	TRBV25-1	few	TGTGCCAGCAGTTCTACAGGGTTCCAAGCTTTCTTT	CASSSTGFQAFF
TRBJ1-4	NA	TRBV5-1	NA	TGCGCCAGCCGACTGGATGGTGCGGCTAATGAAAAACTGTTTTTT	CASRLDGAANEKLFF
TRBJ2-7	TRBD1	TRBV18	NA	TGTGCCAGCTCAGGACAGGGAAGATCTGGCGAGCAGTACTTC	CASSGQGRSGEQYF
TRBJ2-5	NA	TRBV6-6	NA	TGTGCCAGCAGTTACTCGGGGAGAGGTGAAGAGACCCAGTACTTC	CASSYSGRGEETQYF
TRBJ2-3	TRBD1	TRBV11-1	NA	TGTGCCAGCAGCCCCGCGACAGGGAATACGCAGTATTTT	CASSPATGNTQYF
TRBJ2-7	TRBD1	TRBV19	NA	TGTGCCAGTAGTGACGCCGGGACAGGGTACGAGCAGTACTTC	CASSDAGTGYEQYF
TRBJ1-5	TRBD1	TRBV2	NA	TGTGCCAGCAGTACCGACAGGGGCAATCGGCCCCAGCATTTT	CASSTDRGNRPQHF